What follows are 6 T cell receptor beta chains derived from one specimen sequenced in a study of cytomegalovirus exposure and HLA in healthy donors. The PCR had 60 Vbeta and 13 Jbeta primers. Sequenced by immunoSEQ multiplex PCR; TCRdb stores in-frame clones only, minus some. Among roughly 110,000 clones listed, 81% were seen once. Sequenced: PBMCs. The receptor set was obtained from a man aged 25-45 years in good health and CMV-seronegative.

This clone was seen a handful of times. V and J are TRBV2 and TRBJ2-1; TRBD2 is a possible D gene (6 bases). Germline V gives CDR1 SNHLY, CDR2 FYNNEI. V was pared by 5 bases and J by 6 bases, with 14 bases between. This CDR3 has 14 amino acids. The CDR3 nucleotides read TGTGCCAGCAGTCCCCCCCCGGAGGGCAATGAGCAGTTCTTC. Its translation is CASSPPPEGNEQFF.

The chain joins TRBV28 to TRBJ1-2, with D unresolved. The ends were cut back, 5 bases at V and 7 bases at J, with 8 bases in the middle. Per germline, CDR1 MDHEN and CDR2 SYDVKM. The CDR3 is 11 residues long. This chain's CDR3 is CASSVQFGYTF. CDR3 bases: TGTGCCAGCAGTGTACAATTTGGCTACACCTTC.

This clone came up many times. This chain uses TRBV6-1 with TRBJ2-6, with D possibly TRBD1 on 6 matching bases. Trimming took off 6 bases at V and 2 bases at J, with 11 bases between the two ends. The germline V gene encodes CDR1 MNHNS and CDR2 SASEGT. The CDR3 runs to 15 residues. DNA for the CDR3: TGTGCCAGCAGCGCCACAGGGACTGGGGCCAACGTCCTGACTTTC. Its translation is CASSATGTGANVLTF.

The chain joins TRBV5-1 to TRBJ1-5; the match to TRBD1 covers 8 bases. Germline values: CDR1 SGHRS, CDR2 YFSETQ. Losses at the gene ends were 6 bases for V and 9 bases for J; bases not matched to a gene: 5. CDR3 length equals 12 residues. CDR3 DNA sequence: TGCGCCAGCACCGAGGGGACAGGGCCCCAGCATTTT. Translated: CASTEGTGPQHF.

The chain is built from TRBV6-5 and TRBJ1-5; TRBD1 matches at 10 bases. The CDR3 has 15 residues. Germline V gives CDR1 MNHEY, CDR2 SVGAGI. J was trimmed by 2 bases and V by 6 bases; bases with no gene match: 4. CDR3 sequence: CASRADRGGNQPQHF. CDR3 DNA: TGTGCCAGCAGAGCGGACAGGGGGGGCAATCAGCCCCAGCATTTT.

The genes are TRBV30 and TRBJ2-1; 11 nucleotides align to TRBD1. The CDR3 is made up of 14 amino acids. CDR1 and CDR2 from the germline V gene are GTSNPN and SVGIG (reference sequence). V lost 5 bases to trimming and J lost 3 bases; unmatched junction nucleotides: 3. The DNA of the CDR3 is TGTGCCTGGGGACAGGGGGCAAGCTACAATGAGCAGTTCTTC. Translation: CAWGQGASYNEQFF. Based on the CDR3 plus reference TRBV30 and TRBJ2-1, the full variable domain is SQTIHQWPATLVQPVGSPLSLECTVEGTSNPNLYWYRQAAGRGLQLLFYSVGIGQISSEVPQNLSASRPQDRQFILSSKKLLLSDSGFYLCAWGQGASYNEQFFGPGTRLTVL.